These 29 T cell receptor beta chains originate from one sample sequenced in a study of T cell changes during pregnancy in multiple sclerosis. Assay used: immunoSEQ multiplex PCR; TCRdb lists only in-frame clones, some missing. The sample has more than 50,000 clones; about 91% are singletons. Specimen: peripheral blood, collected after pregnancy. These receptors were taken from a female donor in good health, enrolled as a control in a pregnancy study.

V and J are TRBV28 and TRBJ1-3; 10 nucleotides align to TRBD1. Germline loops: CDR1 MDHEN, CDR2 SYDVKM. Losses at the gene ends were 6 bases for V and 2 bases for J; bases not matched to a gene: 7. This CDR3 is 16 amino acids long. This chain's CDR3 is CASRSSGTGAGNTIYF. The DNA for the CDR3 is TGTGCCAGCAGATCTTCCGGGACAGGGGCTGGAAACACCATATATTTT. Full variable domain (rest looked up from reference TRBV28 and TRBJ1-3): DVKVTQSSRYLVKRTGEKVFLECVQDMDHENMFWYRQDPGLGLRLIYFSYDVKMKEKGDIPEGYSVSREKKERFSLILESASTNQTSMYLCASRSSGTGAGNTIYFGEGSWLTVV.

The rearrangement uses TRBV19 and TRBJ2-7, with D uncertain. CDR3 size: 13 residues. V shed 3 bases and J shed 2 bases, with 8 bases lying between them. Germline lookup yields CDR1 LNHDA and CDR2 SQIVND (reference sequence). The CDR3 protein is CASSMGFTYEQYF. CDR3 DNA: TGTGCCAGTAGTATGGGCTTTACCTACGAGCAGTACTTC.

The J gene is TRBJ2-1, the V gene TRBV7-2, with 10 bases matching TRBD2. The CDR3 is 16 residues long. CDR1 is SGHTA, CDR2 FQGNSA, per germline. The V and J ends lost 1 base and 6 bases, in that order; junction bases with no gene match: 6. CDR3 residues: CASSLVWTSGLNEQFF. CDR3 nucleotide sequence: TGTGCCAGCAGCTTAGTGTGGACTAGCGGCCTCAATGAGCAGTTCTTC.

The V and J genes are TRBV7-6 and TRBJ2-6; TRBD2 matches at 7 bases. The J segment lost 0 bases and the V segment lost 11 bases, leaving 1 base of the junction unmatched. The CDR3 consists of 13 residues. In germline, CDR1 is SGHVS, CDR2 FNYEAQ. The CDR3 DNA reads as TGTGCCGGGGGGGACTCTGGGGCCAACGTCCTGACTTTC. It translates to CAGGDSGANVLTF.

The J gene is TRBJ1-1, the V gene TRBV5-6; possible D gene TRBD1, 5 bases. Germline CDR1 SGHDT, CDR2 YYEEEE. This CDR3 region has 14 residues. With 4 bases removed from V and 1 base from J, the gap between germline ends came to 11 bases. CDR3 nucleotides: TGTGCCAGCAGCAGGGGACTGACGAACACTGAAGCTTTCTTT. Amino acids: CASSRGLTNTEAFF.

This clone was seen just once. V is TRBV5-1 and J is TRBJ2-7, with 10 bases fitting TRBD1. J was trimmed by 0 bases and V by 3 bases; bases with no gene match: 6. Germline values: CDR1 SGHRS, CDR2 YFSETQ. The CDR3 covers 16 residues. The CDR3 loop reads CASSSRQGASSYEQYF. As DNA, the CDR3 is TGCGCCAGCAGCTCCAGACAGGGGGCAAGCTCCTACGAGCAGTACTTC.

The CDR3 DNA reads as TGTGCCAGCAGTTTAGGGACAGTGGTAACAGATACGCAGTATTTT. Translated: CASSLGTVVTDTQYF. This chain joins TRBV28 and TRBJ2-3, with TRBD1 matching over 7 bases. The CDR3 runs to 15 residues. Germline lookup yields CDR1 MDHEN and CDR2 SYDVKM. V lost 2 bases to trimming and J lost 3 bases; unmatched junction nucleotides: 5.

CDR3 nucleotides: TGTGCCAGCAGCCCGGGACTAGCGGGGCTAGAGACCCAGTACTTC. Its translation is CASSPGLAGLETQYF. The chain couples TRBV25-1 to TRBJ2-5; 13 nucleotides match TRBD2. The CDR3 contains 15 residues. J lost 4 bases, V lost 6 bases, and 5 bases had no gene match. Germline V gene lookup returns CDR1 MGHDK and CDR2 SYGVNS.

The chain's CDR3 is CASSFEAGQGANEQYF. CDR3 sequence (DNA): TGTGCCAGCAGTTTCGAGGCAGGACAGGGGGCGAACGAGCAGTACTTC. V usage is TRBV5-4 and J usage is TRBJ2-7, with TRBD1 matching 11 bases. The V and J ends lost 5 bases and 5 bases, in that order; junction bases with no gene match: 12. The germline gives CDR1 SGHNT, CDR2 YYREEE (reference sequence). CDR3 length equals 16 residues.

The rearrangement joins TRBV7-2 to TRBJ1-1; tentatively, D is TRBD1 (6 bases). The ends were cut back, 5 bases at V and 5 bases at J, with 15 bases in the middle. The CDR3 has 14 amino acids. Germline loops: CDR1 SGHTA, CDR2 FQGNSA. The CDR3 DNA sequence: TGTGCCAGCAGCCCCGAAAACAGGGCTACTGAAGCTTTCTTT. As protein: CASSPENRATEAFF.

The chain carries TRBV5-1 and TRBJ2-5; 7 nucleotides line up with TRBD1. Germline assignment: CDR1 SGHRS and CDR2 YFSETQ. The CDR3 sequence is 16 residues long. V gave up 2 bases and J gave up 2 bases; unmatched junction bases: 9. The CDR3 spells CASSFRDSILQETQYF. For the CDR3, the DNA is TGCGCCAGCAGCTTCCGGGACAGCATCCTTCAAGAGACCCAGTACTTC.

V and J are TRBV4-1 and TRBJ1-1; a weak D match, TRBD1 (6 bases). The germline V gene encodes CDR1 MGHRA and CDR2 YSYEKL. V was trimmed by 4 bases and J by 0 bases, leaving 12 bases between them. This CDR3 region has 15 residues. CDR3 in amino acids: CASSPRQDMNTEAFF. The CDR3 bases are TGCGCCAGCAGCCCAAGACAGGACATGAACACTGAAGCTTTCTTT.

The chain has TRBV2 and TRBJ1-2; D might be TRBD1 (6 bases). The V end was cut by 6 bases, the J end by 0 bases, with 11 bases between. This CDR3 is 14 amino acids long. CDR1 and CDR2 from the germline V gene are SNHLY and FYNNEI. CDR3 nucleotides: TGTGCCAGCAGGGACGACAGGACTAACTATGGCTACACCTTC. Protein sequence: CASRDDRTNYGYTF.

The chain couples TRBV29-1 to TRBJ1-1; 10 bases are shared with TRBD1. V lost 6 bases, J lost 11 bases, and 6 bases stayed unmatched. Germline CDR1 is SQVTM and CDR2 is ANQGSEA. The CDR3 covers 11 residues. Here the CDR3 DNA reads TGCAGCGTAGGACAGGGGGACGGGGCTTTCTTT. Residues: CSVGQGDGAFF.

This chain connects TRBV7-8 to TRBJ2-2; 8 bases map to TRBD2. The CDR3 is 15 residues long. Trimming took 10 bases from V and 3 from J; bases not matched to a gene: 10. CDR1 and CDR2 (germline): SGHVS, FQNEAQ. The CDR3 bases are TGTGCCACCACGACCCTAGCGGGCCACACCGGGGAGCTGTTTTTT. This codes for CATTTLAGHTGELFF.

The chain links TRBV28 to TRBJ1-4; the match to TRBD1 covers 8 bases. V lost 1 base, J lost 7 bases, and 11 bases stayed unmatched. Germline assignment: CDR1 MDHEN and CDR2 SYDVKM. The CDR3 length is 17 residues. CDR3 DNA sequence: TGTGCCAGCAGTTTATTGTCCAGGGGGCTTAGTTCTGAAAAACTGTTTTTT. It is translated as CASSLLSRGLSSEKLFF.

J is TRBJ1-4 and V is TRBV4-3, with a possible D match to TRBD1 (6 bases). The ends were cut back, 8 bases at V and 1 base at J, with 11 bases in the middle. Germline assignment: CDR1 LGHNA and CDR2 YSLEER. CDR3 length: 14 amino acids. The DNA for the CDR3 is TGCGCCAGCGGAGGGGGGGTAACTAATGAAAAACTGTTTTTT. It encodes CASGGGVTNEKLFF.

The rearrangement joins TRBV7-2 to TRBJ2-1; 8 positions agree with TRBD2. Per germline, CDR1 SGHTA and CDR2 FQGNSA. The CDR3 spans 16 residues. V lost 5 bases to trimming and J lost 6 bases; unmatched junction nucleotides: 12. Written as DNA, the CDR3 is TGTGCCAGCAGCCCTCCCGGGACTAGATCGGCCAATGAGCAGTTCTTC. Its translation: CASSPPGTRSANEQFF.

This rearrangement joins TRBV4-1 to TRBJ1-6, with D perhaps TRBD1 (5 bases). Trimming took off 1 base at V and 9 bases at J, with 10 bases between the two ends. Germline CDR1 is MGHRA and CDR2 is YSYEKL. The CDR3 has 14 residues. CDR3 DNA: TGCGCCAGCAGCCAAGTAGGGGCCGGTTCACCCCTCCACTTT. Protein product: CASSQVGAGSPLHF.

The J gene is TRBJ1-6, the V gene TRBV27; 10 bases fit TRBD1. V lost 0 bases to trimming and J lost 14 bases; unmatched junction nucleotides: 7. The CDR3 has 15 residues. From germline, CDR1 is MNHEY and CDR2 SMNVEV (reference sequence). The CDR3 region has the DNA TGTGCCAGCAGTTTATCCGGGACAGGGGTGGTGTCCCTCCACTTT. Amino acids: CASSLSGTGVVSLHF.

This chain connects TRBV5-5 to TRBJ1-5, with 7 bases identical to TRBD1. The CDR3 is 14 residues long. Germline values: CDR1 SGHKS, CDR2 YYEKEE (reference sequence). V lost 2 bases and J lost 2; bases outside the gene matches: 1. This chain's CDR3 is CASSFTGGNQPQHF. The CDR3 nucleotides read TGTGCCAGCAGCTTTACAGGGGGCAATCAGCCCCAGCATTTT.

CDR3 sequence reads: CASSFGQGAQNDYGYTF. In nucleotides, the CDR3 is TGCGCCAGCAGCTTTGGACAGGGGGCGCAGAACGACTATGGCTACACCTTC. The chain carries TRBV5-1 and TRBJ1-2, with 11 bases fitting TRBD1. The length of the CDR3 is 17 residues. The V gene's germline CDR1 is SGHRS and CDR2 YFSETQ. With 2 bases clipped from V and 3 bases from J, the junction kept 9 bases outside the gene matches. The entire variable domain, with the rest obtained from reference TRBV5-1 and TRBJ1-2, is as follows: KAGVTQTPRYLIKTRGQQVTLSCSPISGHRSVSWYQQTPGQGLQFLFEYFSETQRNKGNFPGRFSGRQFSNSRSEMNVSTLELGDSALYLCASSFGQGAQNDYGYTFGSGTRLTVV.

The genes are TRBV19 and TRBJ2-3; 9 positions match TRBD1. The CDR3 is 15 amino acids. V was clipped by 5 bases and J by 2 bases; unmatched bases: 5. The germline gives CDR1 LNHDA, CDR2 SQIVND (reference sequence). CDR3: CASSPWTGVTDTQYF. The CDR3 region has the DNA TGTGCCAGTAGTCCATGGACAGGGGTCACAGATACGCAGTATTTT.

The chain links TRBV7-9 to TRBJ2-3; TRBD2 matches 7 bases. The germline CDR1 and CDR2 sequences are SEHNR and FQNEAQ (reference sequence). This CDR3 has 14 residues. V dropped 8 bases and J dropped 2; count of bases not matched to a gene: 7. Here the CDR3 DNA reads TGTGCCAGCTATAGCGGGTTGAACACAGATACGCAGTATTTT. It is translated as CASYSGLNTDTQYF.

V usage is TRBV7-2 and J usage is TRBJ2-1; 8 bases are shared with TRBD2. The V gene end was trimmed by 3 bases and the J gene end by 9 bases; junction bases not matched to a gene: 7. Germline CDR1 SGHTA, CDR2 FQGNSA. This CDR3 has 14 residues. The CDR3 sequence is CASSLVKRESEQFF. The CDR3 DNA reads as TGTGCCAGCAGCTTGGTCAAGCGGGAGAGTGAGCAGTTCTTC.

The chain employs TRBV5-1 and TRBJ1-1; D is unclear. In germline, CDR1 is SGHRS, CDR2 YFSETQ. Trimming stripped 0 bases from V and 8 bases from J, with 11 bases between. CDR3 length: 13 residues. CDR3 bases: TGCGCCAGCAGCTTGGCCACAGCCACCGAAGCTTTCTTT. It yields the protein CASSLATATEAFF.

This sequence joins TRBV5-6 and TRBJ2-7; the D gene is possibly TRBD2 (5 bases). V lost 2 bases and J lost 0, with 18 bases in between. Germline V gives CDR1 SGHDT, CDR2 YYEEEE. This CDR3 contains 17 residues. The CDR3 spells CASSFWGRRASSYEQYF. The CDR3 nucleotides read TGTGCCAGCAGCTTCTGGGGTAGGCGGGCGAGCTCCTACGAGCAGTACTTC. Full variable domain (missing parts from reference TRBV5-6 and TRBJ2-7): DAGVTQSPTHLIKTRGQQVTLRCSPKSGHDTVSWYQQALGQGPQFIFQYYEEEERQRGNFPDRFSGHQFPNYSSELNVNALLLGDSALYLCASSFWGRRASSYEQYFGPGTRLTVT.

V is TRBV7-2 and J is TRBJ2-6; D is undetermined. Germline-derived CDR1 and CDR2 are SGHTA and FQGNSA. With 1 base removed from V and 0 bases from J, the gap between germline ends came to 10 bases. The CDR3 sequence is 17 residues long. CDR3 in DNA: TGTGCCAGCAGCTTAGGCAGTCCCAGCTCTGGGGCCAACGTCCTGACTTTC. Translating it yields CASSLGSPSSGANVLTF.

V gene TRBV12-5 combines with J gene TRBJ1-1, with a weak D call TRBD1 (5 bases). Trimming removed 0 bases from V and 3 bases from J, with 11 bases in between. Germline V gene data show CDR1 as LGHNT and CDR2 as FRNRAP. CDR3 length: 15 amino acids. CDR3 DNA: TGTGCTAGTGGTTTGGTGGGGGGATGGGACACTGAAGCTTTCTTT. It codes for CASGLVGGWDTEAFF.